The T cell receptor beta chain described here comes from a study of T cells in pancreatic ductal adenocarcinoma. Surgery without prior neoadjuvant therapy was the treatment of the selected pancreatic ductal adenocarcinoma patients. As for this clone: Its antigen is unknown.

Study-wide results and limits: Mean clonality was approximately 0.1 in tumors and roughly 0.068 in blood, not significantly different. Tumors hold more CD45RO+ effector T cells, which may bias toward lower diversity.

Clones were sequenced by immunoSEQ multiplex PCR, and TCRdb holds only the in-frame ones, with some missing. The profile shows roughly 100,000 clones, nearly 95% of them singletons. This sequence was found in a human donor with pancreatic ductal adenocarcinoma. The sample comprised PBMCs.

The CDR3 region is CASSLMSAGRPYQPQHF. The CDR3 DNA follows: TGTGCCAGCAGTTTAATGTCGGCAGGGAGGCCATATCAGCCCCAGCATTTT. The rearrangement links TRBV28 to TRBJ1-5, with D possibly being TRBD1 (5 bases). The V end was cut by 2 bases, the J end by 5 bases, with 19 bases between. The CDR3 spans 17 residues. Germline-derived CDR1 and CDR2 are MDHEN and SYDVKM.